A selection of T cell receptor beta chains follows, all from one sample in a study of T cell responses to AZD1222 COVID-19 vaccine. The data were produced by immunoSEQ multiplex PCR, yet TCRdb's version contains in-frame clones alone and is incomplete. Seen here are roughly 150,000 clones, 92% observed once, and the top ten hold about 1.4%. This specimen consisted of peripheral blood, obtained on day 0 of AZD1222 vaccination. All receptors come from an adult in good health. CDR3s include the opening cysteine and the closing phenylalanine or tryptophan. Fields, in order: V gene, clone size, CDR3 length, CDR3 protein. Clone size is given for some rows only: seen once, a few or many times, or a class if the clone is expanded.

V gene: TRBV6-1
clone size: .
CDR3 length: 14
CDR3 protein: CASSENQGITEAFF

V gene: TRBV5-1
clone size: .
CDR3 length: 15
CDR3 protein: CASSLQGSSYNEQFF

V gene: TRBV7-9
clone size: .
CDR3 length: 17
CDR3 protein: CASSSRGDRGPDTEAFF

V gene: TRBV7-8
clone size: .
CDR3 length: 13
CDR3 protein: CASCQGRRTEAFF

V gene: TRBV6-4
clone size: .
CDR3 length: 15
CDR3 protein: CASSSGGPDTGELFF

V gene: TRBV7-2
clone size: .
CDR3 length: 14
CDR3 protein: CASGLTRDYNEQFF

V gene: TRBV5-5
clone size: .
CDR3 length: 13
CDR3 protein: CASRPAQGTEAFF

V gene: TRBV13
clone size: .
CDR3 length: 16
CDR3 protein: CASSSDPGAGNTEAFF

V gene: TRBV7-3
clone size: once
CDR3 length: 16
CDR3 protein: CASSLGGGADTYEQYF

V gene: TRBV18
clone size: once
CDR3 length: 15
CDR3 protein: CASSLQGRGANVLTF

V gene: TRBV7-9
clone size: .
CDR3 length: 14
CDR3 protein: CASSLKQLQETQYF

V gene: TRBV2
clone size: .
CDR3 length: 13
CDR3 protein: CASNFGGGGRAYF

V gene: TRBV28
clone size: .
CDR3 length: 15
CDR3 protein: CASSPQGGANEKLFF

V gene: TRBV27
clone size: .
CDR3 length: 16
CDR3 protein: CASSLSRTALSYEQYF

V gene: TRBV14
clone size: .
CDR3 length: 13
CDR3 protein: CAGRDRGIYEQYF

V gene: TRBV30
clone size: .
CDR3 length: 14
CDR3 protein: CAWSLGNSGNTIYF

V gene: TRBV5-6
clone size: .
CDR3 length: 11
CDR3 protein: CASSSARGYTF

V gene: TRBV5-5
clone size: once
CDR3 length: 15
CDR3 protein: CASSLVRQTKTEAFF

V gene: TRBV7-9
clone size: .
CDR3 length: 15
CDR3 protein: CASSPASGGLYGYTF

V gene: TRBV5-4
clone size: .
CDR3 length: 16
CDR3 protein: CASRAYRGGMNTEAFF

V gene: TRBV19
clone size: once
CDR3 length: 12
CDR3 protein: CASSPGGNEQFF

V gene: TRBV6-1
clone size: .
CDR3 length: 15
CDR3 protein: CASSDKPGARNTIYF

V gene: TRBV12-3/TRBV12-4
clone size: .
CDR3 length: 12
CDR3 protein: CATGARRNEQFF

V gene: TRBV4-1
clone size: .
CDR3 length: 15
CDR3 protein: CASSHNLGGYHPQHF

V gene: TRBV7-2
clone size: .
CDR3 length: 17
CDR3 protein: CASSLGLLAGARETQYF

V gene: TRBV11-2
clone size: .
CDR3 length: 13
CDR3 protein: CASRRSTSDEQFF

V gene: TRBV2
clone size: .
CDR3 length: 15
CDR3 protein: CASRAVTEYQETQYF

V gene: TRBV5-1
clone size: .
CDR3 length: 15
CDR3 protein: CASSGQGSWVTEAFF

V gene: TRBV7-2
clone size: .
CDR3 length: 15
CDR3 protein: CASSPGQGTYNEQFF

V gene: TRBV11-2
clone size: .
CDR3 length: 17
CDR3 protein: CASSSTLAGEHYNEQFF

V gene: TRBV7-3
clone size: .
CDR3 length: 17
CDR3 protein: CASSLTFRVTRSDGYTF

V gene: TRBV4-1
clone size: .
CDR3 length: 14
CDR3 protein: CASSQADRINTIYF

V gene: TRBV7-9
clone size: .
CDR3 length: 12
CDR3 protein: CASSQGQDGYTF

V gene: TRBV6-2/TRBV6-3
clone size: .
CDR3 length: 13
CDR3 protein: CASSYRQTNEQFF

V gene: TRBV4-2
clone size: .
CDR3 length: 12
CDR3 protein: CASSPSQNEQYF

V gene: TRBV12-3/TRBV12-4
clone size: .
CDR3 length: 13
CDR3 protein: CATQLSSTDTQYF

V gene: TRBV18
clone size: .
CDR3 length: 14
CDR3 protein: CASSPPGGNQPQHF

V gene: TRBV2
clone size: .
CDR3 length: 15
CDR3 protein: CASKKNRYLNTEAFF

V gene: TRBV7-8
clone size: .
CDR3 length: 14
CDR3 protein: CASSSIGTAYGYTF

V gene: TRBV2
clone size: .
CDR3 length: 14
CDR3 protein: CASSETSYTDTQYF

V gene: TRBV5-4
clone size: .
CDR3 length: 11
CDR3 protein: CASSLDHEQYF

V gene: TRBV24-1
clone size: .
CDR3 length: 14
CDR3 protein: CATSDAGTGQPQHF

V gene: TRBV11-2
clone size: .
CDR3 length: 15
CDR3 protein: CASSLDRGGNYGYTF

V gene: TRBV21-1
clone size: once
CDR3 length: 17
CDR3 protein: CASSKGTGKWTSYGYTF

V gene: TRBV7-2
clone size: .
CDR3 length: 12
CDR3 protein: CASSEDSYGYTF

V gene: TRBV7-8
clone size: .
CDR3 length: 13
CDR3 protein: CASSLGGYQPQHF

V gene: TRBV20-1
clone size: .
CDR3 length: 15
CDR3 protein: CSASGTSGKQETQYF

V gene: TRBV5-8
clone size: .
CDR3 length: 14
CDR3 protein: CASTSRDRYNEQFF

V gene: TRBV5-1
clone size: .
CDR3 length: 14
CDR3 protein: CASSLAATNEKLFF

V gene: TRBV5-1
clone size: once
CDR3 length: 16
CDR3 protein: CASSRTSGSVAGEQYF

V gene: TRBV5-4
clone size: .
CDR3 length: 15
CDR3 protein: CASTMEGLGGGEQYF

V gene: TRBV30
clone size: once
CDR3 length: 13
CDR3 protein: CAWSVFQQGAAFF

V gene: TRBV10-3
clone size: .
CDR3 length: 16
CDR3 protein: CAISVPLAGGPNEQFF

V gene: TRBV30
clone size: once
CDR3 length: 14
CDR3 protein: CAWSLAGGKETQYF

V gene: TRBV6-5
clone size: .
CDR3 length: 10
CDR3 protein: CASSYGGAFF